The present T cell receptor beta chain was sequenced within a study of blood T cell repertoires in COVID-19. Across the study: Samples representing acute and convalescent COVID-19 were sourced from the United States, Italy and Spain. In each case, the material was cDNA or gDNA derived from T cells, B-cell-depleted T cells, or PBMCs.

This CDR3 is 12 amino acids long. The germline V and J ends were trimmed by 0 bases and 5 bases, with 5 bases remaining between them. Germline values: CDR1 LNHNV, CDR2 YYDKDF (reference sequence). Original analysis: The assay estimated nucleated cells by amplifying reference gene primers. Produced via immunoSEQ multiplex PCR; TCRdb's table is partial and in-frame only. The V and J calls and clone size come from that table; D and trimming were worked out from the DNA. The data contain over 15,000 clones, roughly nine tenths of them singletons. The genes are TRBV15 and TRBJ2-7; D call uncertain. The specimen sequenced was peripheral blood. The receptor was isolated from a man older than 75 with acute or convalescent COVID-19. The CDR3 protein is CATSRDRNEQYF. The CDR3 bases are TGTGCCACCAGCAGAGATCGTAACGAGCAGTACTTC.